The 4 T cell receptor beta chains below come from one sample, sequenced in a study of T-cell reconstitution after alpha-beta-depleted transplantation in children. Preparation of the TCRbeta library involved a method that used unique molecular identifiers. TCRdb used MiXCR to reprocess the PCR reads, holding one entry per CDR3 protein. The table has 200,000 to 250,000 distinct CDR3 sequences, approximately 11% seen once; the top ten hold about 30%. The sequences come from PBMCs, collected before TCRalphabeta/CD19-depleted stem cell transplant. The receptors come from a child less than two years old with acute myeloid leukemia, due to receive a stem cell transplant.

The J gene is TRBJ2-7, the V gene TRBV10-1; tentatively, D is TRBD1 (5 bases). This CDR3 has 15 amino acids. Germline-derived CDR1 and CDR2 are WNHNN and SYGVQD (reference sequence). Trimming left V 4 bases short and J 1 base short, with 14 bases between. CDR3 in amino acids: CASSVGVGRSYEQYF. The CDR3 coding sequence is TGCGCCAGCAGTGTAGGGGTCGGACGGTCCTACGAGCAGTACTTC.

This clonotype showed up many times. The chain recombines TRBV5-1 with TRBJ2-5; TRBD2 aligns across 7 bases. V shed 5 bases and J 5 bases; nucleotides not matched to a gene: 15. The germline CDR1 and CDR2 sequences are SGHRS and YFSETQ. The CDR3 is 16 residues long. The CDR3 bases are TGCGCCAGCAGGCTAGCGGAAACTCGCGGAGTGGAGACCCAGTACTTC. Translated, it gives CASRLAETRGVETQYF.

Only a few counts were recorded for this clonotype. The rearrangement uses TRBV28 and TRBJ1-6, with D hard to call. Germline V gene sequence: CDR1 MDHEN, CDR2 SYDVKM. The V end was cut by 5 bases, the J end by 9 bases, with 14 bases between. This CDR3 comprises 14 residues. For the CDR3, the DNA is TGTGCCAGCAGTGACCCCTCAGGTGGTTCACCCCTCCACTTT. Translated: CASSDPSGGSPLHF. The full variable domain, in which reference TRBV28 and TRBJ1-6 provide the parts outside the CDR3, is DVKVTQSSRYLVKRTGEKVFLECVQDMDHENMFWYRQDPGLGLRLIYFSYDVKMKEKGDIPEGYSVSREKKERFSLILESASTNQTSMYLCASSDPSGGSPLHFGNGTRLTVT.

This clonotype was counted ten times or more. The chain carries TRBV7-9 and TRBJ2-7, with 7 bases fitting TRBD2. V trimming: 3 bases; J trimming: 6 bases; junction bases outside the gene matches: 11. The length of the CDR3 is 15 residues. Per germline, CDR1 SEHNR and CDR2 FQNEAQ (reference sequence). CDR3 region: CASSFSPTSVGEQYF. The CDR3 DNA reads as TGTGCCAGCAGCTTTAGCCCCACTAGCGTGGGCGAGCAGTACTTC. The full variable domain, rest sourced from reference TRBV7-9 and TRBJ2-7, is DTGVSQNPRHKITKRGQNVTFRCDPISEHNRLYWYRQTLGQGPEFLTYFQNEAQLEKSRLLSDRFSAERPKGSFSTLEIQRTEQGDSAMYLCASSFSPTSVGEQYFGPGTRLTVT.